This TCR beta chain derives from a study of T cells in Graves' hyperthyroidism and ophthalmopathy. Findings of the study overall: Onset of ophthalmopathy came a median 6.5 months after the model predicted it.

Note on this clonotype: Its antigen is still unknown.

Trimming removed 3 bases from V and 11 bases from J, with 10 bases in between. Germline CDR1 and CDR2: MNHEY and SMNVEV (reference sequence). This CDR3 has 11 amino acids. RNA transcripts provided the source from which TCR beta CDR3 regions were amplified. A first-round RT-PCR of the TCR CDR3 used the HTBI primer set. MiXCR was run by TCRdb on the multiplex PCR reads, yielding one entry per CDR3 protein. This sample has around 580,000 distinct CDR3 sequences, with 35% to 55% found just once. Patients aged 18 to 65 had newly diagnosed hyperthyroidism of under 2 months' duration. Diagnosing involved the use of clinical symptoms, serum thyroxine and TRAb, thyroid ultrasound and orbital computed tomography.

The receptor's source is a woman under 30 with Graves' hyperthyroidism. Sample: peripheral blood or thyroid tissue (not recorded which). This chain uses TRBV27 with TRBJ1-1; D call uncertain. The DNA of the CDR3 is TGTGCCAGCAGTTTTAACGTGGGCGCTTTCTTT. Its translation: CASSFNVGAFF.